These 10 T cell receptor beta chains were sequenced from one sample in a study of control samples from healthy donors and cancer patients. Measured with immunoSEQ multiplex PCR; TCRdb has only the in-frame clones, and not every one. The sample has 95,000 to 130,000 clones, around 91% seen once. Sequencing was carried out using PBMCs. The receptors originated from a woman aged 45-65 years with colorectal cancer.

The rearrangement joins TRBV4-1 to TRBJ2-7, with D perhaps TRBD2 (5 bases). The CDR3 is 16 amino acids. Trimming stripped 4 bases from V and 6 bases from J, with 22 bases between. Germline V gene data show CDR1 as MGHRA and CDR2 as YSYEKL. CDR3 loop: CASSLRPPPHGGEQYF. CDR3 bases: TGCGCCAGCAGCCTCCGGCCCCCTCCCCACGGAGGCGAGCAGTACTTC.

V usage is TRBV18 and J usage is TRBJ2-5; D perhaps matches TRBD1 (6 bases). V was trimmed by 4 bases and J by 0 bases, leaving 15 bases between them. The CDR3 covers 16 residues. Germline values: CDR1 KGHSH, CDR2 LQKENI. CDR3 sequence reads: CASSRSGQPNQETQYF. DNA of the CDR3: TGTGCCAGCTCACGGTCAGGACAGCCGAACCAAGAGACCCAGTACTTC.

V is TRBV19 and J is TRBJ1-2, with D possibly matching TRBD1 (5 bases). Germline V gives CDR1 LNHDA, CDR2 SQIVND (reference sequence). CDR3 length: 15 amino acids. Trimming left V 7 bases short and J 4 bases short, with 19 bases between. This chain's CDR3 is CASTTNDRRLYGYTF. DNA of the CDR3: TGTGCCAGTACCACAAACGACAGAAGACTCTATGGCTACACCTTC.

The rearrangement uses TRBV7-6 and TRBJ1-3, with 8 bases that match TRBD1. Germline assignment: CDR1 SGHVS and CDR2 FNYEAQ. The CDR3 totals 17 residues. With 4 bases clipped from V and 0 bases from J, the junction kept 8 bases outside the gene matches. The CDR3 reads CASSYSATGVSGNTIYF. In nucleotides, the CDR3 is TGTGCCAGCAGCTATTCCGCGACAGGGGTCTCTGGAAACACCATATATTTT.

The gene calls are TRBV5-4 and TRBJ2-1, with TRBD1 matching 8 bases. CDR3 length equals 15 residues. In germline, CDR1 is SGHNT, CDR2 YYREEE (reference sequence). J lost 8 bases, V lost 0 bases, and 7 bases had no gene match. The CDR3 region is CASSLAGTGGDEQFF. CDR3 nucleotides: TGTGCCAGCAGCTTGGCCGGGACAGGCGGGGATGAGCAGTTCTTC.

CDR3 DNA sequence: TGTGCCACCAGCAGAGATCTTCGCCTAGTTCTATCCTCCTACAATGAGCAGTTCTTC. This codes for CATSRDLRLVLSSYNEQFF. V usage is TRBV15 and J usage is TRBJ2-1; no clear D gene. The CDR3 loop spans 19 amino acids. V was cut by 0 bases and J by 0 bases, with 18 bases left in between. Germline V gene data show CDR1 as LNHNV and CDR2 as YYDKDF (reference sequence).

This chain connects TRBV18 to TRBJ2-3, with 9 bases lining up with TRBD2. With V trimmed by 1 base and J by 2 bases, 4 bases remained unmatched. The CDR3 contains 16 residues. The germline V gene encodes CDR1 KGHSH and CDR2 LQKENI. The CDR3 nucleotides read TGTGCCAGCTCACCACTACCTAGCGGGAACACAGATACGCAGTATTTT. It is translated as CASSPLPSGNTDTQYF. The full variable domain, with the rest looked up from reference TRBV18 and TRBJ2-3, is NAGVMQNPRHLVRRRGQEARLRCSPMKGHSHVYWYRQLPEEGLKFMVYLQKENIIDESGMPKERFSAEFPKEGPSILRIQQVVRGDSAAYFCASSPLPSGNTDTQYFGPGTRLTVL.

J is TRBJ1-1 and V is TRBV5-6; 12 bases are shared with TRBD1. CDR1 is SGHDT and CDR2 is YYEEEE in the germline V gene. The CDR3 length is 15 residues. V shed 0 bases and J 8 bases; nucleotides not matched to a gene: 5. The CDR3 here is CASSLAGTGGSEAFF. CDR3 coding DNA: TGTGCCAGCAGCTTGGCCGGGACAGGGGGCTCGGAAGCTTTCTTT.

This clone has only one observation. The rearrangement links TRBV28 to TRBJ2-6; D tentatively fits TRBD1 or TRBD2 (5 bases each). CDR1 is MDHEN and CDR2 is SYDVKM in the germline V gene. The CDR3 sequence is 14 residues long. Trimming removed 7 bases from V and 4 bases from J, with 11 bases in between. The CDR3 region is CASNEGYGANVLTF. CDR3 sequence (DNA): TGTGCCAGCAACGAGGGGTACGGGGCCAACGTCCTGACTTTC.

This clone showed up just once. The rearrangement uses TRBV18 and TRBJ2-1; 9 bases are a match to TRBD1. Losses at the gene ends were 5 bases for V and 5 bases for J; bases not matched to a gene: 1. CDR1 KGHSH and CDR2 LQKENI come from the germline V gene. The CDR3 extends over 13 amino acids. The CDR3 sequence is CASSRTGDNEQFF. The CDR3 DNA follows: TGTGCCAGCTCAAGGACAGGGGACAATGAGCAGTTCTTC.